This T cell receptor (beta chain) was observed in a study of pediatric ulcerative colitis. Overall study context: Most patients had pancolitis, and two had left-sided colitis.

Study conclusions and caveats: In rectum, acute severe colitis had expanded clones and less diversity.

A remark on this clone: Its specificity is not known.

Profiled with immunoSEQ multiplex PCR; TCRdb holds only in-frame clones, not every one. The sample carries about 14,000 clones, over 80% recorded once. The TCR comes from a boy between 10 and 17 years old with moderate ulcerative colitis. Sequenced: blood.

This chain's CDR3 is CASDSGGPYQETQYF. The CDR3 DNA follows: TGTGCCAGCGATTCGGGGGGACCCTACCAAGAGACCCAGTACTTC. The chain carries TRBV18 and TRBJ2-5, with 7 nucleotides matching TRBD2. Germline CDR1 reads KGHSH; CDR2 reads LQKENI. With 8 bases clipped from V and 0 bases from J, the junction kept 9 bases outside the gene matches. The length of the CDR3 is 15 residues.